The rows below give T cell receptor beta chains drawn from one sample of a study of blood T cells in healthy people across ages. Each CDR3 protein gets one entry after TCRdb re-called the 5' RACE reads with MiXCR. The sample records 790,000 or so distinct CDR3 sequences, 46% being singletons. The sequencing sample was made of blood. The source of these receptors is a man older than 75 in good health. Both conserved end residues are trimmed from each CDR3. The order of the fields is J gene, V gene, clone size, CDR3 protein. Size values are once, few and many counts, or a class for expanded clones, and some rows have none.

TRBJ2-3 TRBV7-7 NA ASLAQY
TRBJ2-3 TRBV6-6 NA ASRNTGAHTDTQY
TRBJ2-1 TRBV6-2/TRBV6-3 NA ASRGASGSGEQF
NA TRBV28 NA ASSVMGSQAYEQY
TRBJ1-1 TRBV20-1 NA SAPSAGTGVNTEAF
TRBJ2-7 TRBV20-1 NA SARSLGRGTYEQY
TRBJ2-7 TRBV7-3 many ASSSSGGSYEQY
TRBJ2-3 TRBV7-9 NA ASRGLAPGDAQY
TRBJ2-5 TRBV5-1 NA ASSLRQSSSYGQY
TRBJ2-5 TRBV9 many ASSVGRGLQETQY
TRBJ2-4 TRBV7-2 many ASSADRDDKNIQY
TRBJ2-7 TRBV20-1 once SATGRGYEQY
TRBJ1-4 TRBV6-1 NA ASSDRGYNEKLF
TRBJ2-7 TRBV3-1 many ASSQDLAGLYEQY
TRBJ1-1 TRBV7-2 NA ASSPEGGGYTEAF
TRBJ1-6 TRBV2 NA ASSETDGRNSPLH
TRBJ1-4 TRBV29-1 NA SVEDSPGEKLF
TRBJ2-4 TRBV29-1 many SVEVRGDSIQY
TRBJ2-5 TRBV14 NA ASSLGQGGWEQY
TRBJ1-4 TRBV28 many ASIEGGGEKLF